These 13 T cell receptor beta chains originate from one sample sequenced in a study of cytomegalovirus exposure and HLA in healthy donors. Only in-frame clones appear in the TCRdb table, and some are missing; sequencing was by immunoSEQ multiplex PCR. The profile shows over 150,000 clones, about 90% of them singletons. Sequencing was carried out using PBMCs. These receptors all come from a woman in her late teens or twenties in good health and CMV-seropositive.

The chain employs TRBV5-1 and TRBJ2-3, with D possibly matching TRBD2 (5 bases). The CDR3 loop spans 14 amino acids. Trimming pared 4 bases from V and 1 base from J, leaving 10 bases between. Germline assignment: CDR1 SGHRS and CDR2 YFSETQ. In DNA form, the CDR3 reads TGCGCCAGCAGCGCTTGGGGAGGCACAGATACGCAGTATTTT. It codes for CASSAWGGTDTQYF.

This rearrangement joins TRBV15 to TRBJ1-1; TRBD1 matches 9 bases. The CDR3 totals 14 residues. Unmatched junction bases numbered 7, after V lost 0 bases and J lost 11 bases. In germline, CDR1 is LNHNV, CDR2 YYDKDF (reference sequence). The chain's CDR3 is CATSRDRQGVYAFF. The CDR3 DNA is TGTGCCACCAGCAGAGATCGACAGGGGGTTTACGCTTTCTTT.

This CDR3 is CASSPRPDSGGNNEQFF. CDR3 nucleotide sequence: TGTGCCAGCAGCCCTCGCCCGGACAGCGGGGGGAACAATGAGCAGTTCTTC. The chain couples TRBV7-2 to TRBJ2-1; 9 positions match TRBD2. Trimming took 5 bases from V and 5 from J; bases not matched to a gene: 13. CDR3 length equals 17 residues. Germline V CDR1 and CDR2: SGHTA, FQGNSA. Variable domain in full (rest from reference TRBV7-2 and TRBJ2-1): GAGVSQSPSNKVTEKGKDVELRCDPISGHTALYWYRQSLGQGLEFLIYFQGNSAPDKSGLPSDRFSAERTGGSVSTLTIQRTQQEDSAVYLCASSPRPDSGGNNEQFFGPGTRLTVL.

V gene TRBV27 combines with J gene TRBJ2-7, with D perhaps matching TRBD1 (6 bases). The germline V gene has CDR1 MNHEY and CDR2 SMNVEV (reference sequence). The V end was cut by 4 bases, the J end by 4 bases, with 11 bases between. The CDR3 covers 13 residues. The CDR3 loop reads CASSSIGGYEQYF. The CDR3 nucleotides read TGTGCCAGCAGTTCGATAGGGGGATACGAGCAGTACTTC.

The V call is TRBV6-5, the J call TRBJ2-2; D unclear. V lost 3 bases and J 0 bases, leaving 8 bases between the germline ends. The CDR3 spans 15 residues. Germline CDR1 is MNHEY and CDR2 is SVGAGI. CDR3 DNA sequence: TGTGCCAGCAGTTATGTAGCAGCGAACACCGGGGAGCTGTTTTTT. It is translated as CASSYVAANTGELFF.

This chain links TRBV4-2 with TRBJ2-5, with 12 bases identical to TRBD2. V dropped 2 bases and J dropped 2; count of bases not matched to a gene: 6. Germline CDR1 LGHNA, CDR2 YNFKEQ. The CDR3 totals 17 residues. The CDR3 nucleotides read TGTGCCAGCAGCCAATCTACGGGACTAGCGGGTCAAGAGACCCAGTACTTC. Translation gives CASSQSTGLAGQETQYF.

The V and J genes are TRBV2 and TRBJ2-2, with a possible D match to TRBD1 (5 bases). Germline V gives CDR1 SNHLY, CDR2 FYNNEI. Trimming took 9 bases from V and 2 from J, leaving 10 bases between them. The CDR3 is 13 amino acids. The CDR3 DNA reads as TGTGCCAGTGGCAGGGTCAACACCGGGGAGCTGTTTTTT. Translated, it gives CASGRVNTGELFF.

The rearrangement links TRBV4-1 to TRBJ2-3; 10 bases fit TRBD2. This CDR3 has 16 residues. J gave up 4 bases and V 1 base, and 5 bases lay outside the gene matches. Germline CDR1 reads MGHRA; CDR2 reads YSYEKL. The CDR3 DNA follows: TGCGCCAGCAGCCAAGGGCCTAGCGGGAGCCCAGATACGCAGTATTTT. Translation: CASSQGPSGSPDTQYF.

This rearrangement joins TRBV7-6 to TRBJ2-3; maybe TRBD2 (6 bases). The germline V and J ends were trimmed by 5 bases and 1 base, with 10 bases remaining between them. The CDR3 covers 14 residues. In germline, CDR1 is SGHVS, CDR2 FNYEAQ. CDR3 sequence reads: CASSAGTGTDTQYF. The DNA of the CDR3 is TGTGCCAGCAGCGCTGGGACTGGCACAGATACGCAGTATTTT.

CDR3 nucleotide sequence: TGCGCCAGCAGCTCCCGGACTTCGAATGAGCAGTTCTTC. Translated: CASSSRTSNEQFF. The chain uses TRBV5-1 and TRBJ2-1, with TRBD2 as a possible D gene (5 bases). The CDR3 is 13 residues long. Germline lookup yields CDR1 SGHRS and CDR2 YFSETQ. Trimming removed 3 bases at V and 7 bases at J, with 11 bases between.

This clone was seen only a few times. The chain is built from TRBV30 and TRBJ1-2; D unclear. Germline-derived CDR1 and CDR2 are GTSNPN and SVGIG (reference sequence). The CDR3 runs to 14 residues. The V gene lost 0 bases and the J gene lost 4 bases, with 12 bases spanning the gap. The CDR3 protein is CAWSVRSGAYGYTF. CDR3 coding DNA: TGTGCCTGGAGTGTGAGAAGTGGAGCCTATGGCTACACCTTC. Using reference TRBV30 and TRBJ1-2 for the parts outside the CDR3, the full variable domain is SQTIHQWPATLVQPVGSPLSLECTVEGTSNPNLYWYRQAAGRGLQLLFYSVGIGQISSEVPQNLSASRPQDRQFILSSKKLLLSDSGFYLCAWSVRSGAYGYTFGSGTRLTVV.

This chain links TRBV19 with TRBJ1-4; D is undetermined. In germline, CDR1 is LNHDA, CDR2 SQIVND (reference sequence). The CDR3 totals 15 residues. V was clipped by 1 base and J by 3 bases, with 9 bases between them. The CDR3 nucleotides are TGTGCCAGTAGTATAGGAGGTTTGGCTAATGAAAAACTGTTTTTT. This encodes CASSIGGLANEKLFF.

In nucleotides, the CDR3 is TGCGCCAGCAGCCAAGAAGAAGGCAGGGTTCCCGATGGCTACACCTTC. This encodes CASSQEEGRVPDGYTF. The chain joins TRBV4-1 to TRBJ1-2; a possible D gene is TRBD1 (5 bases). The CDR3 sequence is 16 residues long. The germline V and J ends were trimmed by 0 bases and 6 bases, with 17 bases remaining between them. Looked up from germline, CDR1 is MGHRA and CDR2 is YSYEKL.